This TCR beta chain originates from a study of quantifying T cell responses using KT2 cells listed by TCRdb under 2017. Background on the whole study: RNA was DNase-treated and reverse transcribed with TCR alpha and beta constant-region primers, mostly using SuperScript III. Under optimum conditions, the efficiency of the T4 ligation step was estimated to be more than 9.5%. To prevent over-amplification, PCR2 was performed as a SYBR Green qPCR and halted at a predetermined fluorescence threshold.

This clonotype came up many times. The antigen it binds to is not known. Base qualities are missing; no much larger clone stands one base away. What the research found in general, with its limitations: The study did not include a side-by-side comparison of this pipeline with other TCR sequencing techniques. Even at the lowest spike-in tested, roughly one KT2 cell per 100,000 PBMC, KT2 sequences were still detected. Saturation was seen in the detection of KT2 sequences when very high numbers of KT2 cells were spiked in. Over several orders of magnitude, the number of KT2 alpha and beta sequences rose linearly with the number of KT2 cells put in.

Library preparation was by UMI-ligation and nested PCR. Using T4 RNA ligase 1, a single-stranded oligonucleotide bearing the Illumina SP2 sequence plus a UMI was ligated onto the 3' end of the cDNA. PCR1 ran around 4 cycles (98°C 15 s, 69°C 30 s, 72°C 40 s); the beta primer was an equimolar mix of RC1.1 and RC1.2 covering TRBC1 and TRBC2. Starting at PCR2, TCR alpha and beta chains were handled separately, and sample indices and Illumina adaptors were added. Placed after an 8-base spacer, the UMI was made up of 12 random nucleotides arranged as two hexamers with a spacer between them. The libraries were sequenced on an Illumina MiSeq using v2 2x251 paired-end chemistry, usually with some 11 samples in each run. To boost diversity, each sequencing library was supplemented with PhiX DNA at about 5-7%. The authors processed their data as follows. Raw reads were converted to FASTQ with bcl2fastq and demultiplexed by dual indices using Demultiplexor. V and J genes were assigned by Decombinator through tag matching, with a single base-pair mismatch being allowed. Collapsinator used UMIs to correct both sequencing errors and frequency errors arising from PCR heterogeneity. CDR3Translator converted Decombinator identifiers into nucleotide sequence, translated that sequence into amino acids, and extracted CDR3 based on C- and N-terminal motifs. A cluster of KT2 sequences sharing one unique molecular identifier was counted as one distinct KT2 TCR. TCRdb applied fastp at Q25 and MiXCR to the public reads, then kept only in-frame beta chains. Records with the same CDR3 protein are collapsed into one entry carrying the most frequent genes and DNA. The V and J calls reflect TCRdb's pipeline rather than the authors' work. The sample profile shows 40,000 to 55,000 distinct CDR3 sequences; approximately 10% of them were found once. The ten largest clones capture 8% to 13% of the sample.

To test the sensitivity and accuracy of the pipeline, known numbers of KT2, a T cell clone whose TCR had already been sequenced, were spiked into unfractionated PBMC. A range of KT2-to-PBMC ratios was generated by mixing KT2 cells with a fixed number of PBMC. The source material was PBMCs spiked with cells of the T cell clone KT2. The sequence came from a human donor.

The CDR3 reads CASTTFLEETQYF. The DNA sequence is TGTGCCAGCACAACCTTCTTGGAAGAGACCCAGTACTTC. The sequence links TRBV7-2 to TRBJ2-5, with no reliable assignment of the D segment. A distance of 12 bases separates the germline ends of V and J, which lose 7 bases and 3 bases respectively. The CDR3 has 13 amino acids, counting the end cysteine and phenylalanine. Just CDR3 DNA is preserved here, 39 bases in frame from base 1. The germline V gene sets CDR1 to SGHTA and CDR2 to FQGNSA.